This TCR beta chain was obtained from a study of CD8 T cells in Susac syndrome (dated by TCRdb to the late 2010s). For context, the study as a whole: Of the Susac syndrome patients who were sequenced, roughly 8 were in clinical remission while roughly six had clinically active disease. Whether CD8+ T cell activation and differentiation in Susac syndrome was antigen driven was tested using repertoire sequencing. At blood withdrawal, Susac syndrome patients were either therapy-naive, taking corticosteroids (in some cases with IVIg as well), or taking IVIg alone. The study compared CD8+ T cell repertoire clonality among 12 healthy donors, 14 Susac syndrome patients and 15 multiple sclerosis patients. On the study overall, not on this receptor specifically: Sixteen Susac-specific public clones were identified in the total CD8+ repertoire, and about 5 Susac-specific public clones were identified in the CD8+ TEMRA repertoire. The TCR sequencing and HLA analysis was acknowledged to have included a relatively small number of individuals. Clonal expansion was observed in Susac syndrome CD8+ repertoires, with the highest expansion in CD8+ TEMRA cells and greater expansion in clinically active than in remitting patients.

About this clonotype: Its cognate antigen has yet to be identified. No clone much larger than this one lies a single base away; base qualities are absent.

Counted from cysteine to phenylalanine, this CDR3 has 14 amino acids. Only CDR3 DNA remains: 42 bases, in frame from the first base. Trimming removed 5 bases from V and 6 bases from J, leaving 15 bases between the germline ends. CDR1 and CDR2, looked up from the germline V gene (reference sequence), are LNHDA and SQIVND. High-throughput TCR beta sequencing profiled peripheral blood CD8+ and CD4+ T cells from healthy donors, Susac syndrome patients and multiple sclerosis patients. The Susac syndrome patients fulfilled recently defined diagnostic criteria for either definite or probable disease. Bulk CD8+ and CD4+ T cells were purified by magnetic negative isolation, whereas CD8+ TEMRA cells were enriched by FACS. Blood was collected in EDTA tubes and processed within 24 hours, with PBMCs isolated through density gradient centrifugation. PBMCs intended for TCR sequencing were cryopreserved in liquid nitrogen and thawed later in a water bath at 37 degrees C. Purity of sorted or isolated CD4+, CD8+ and CD8+ TEMRA cells was at least 90%.

RNA was extracted using the RNeasy kit, and roughly 0.5 to 1 ug of the RNA was reverse transcribed with random hexamers. The immunoSEQ multiplex PCR assay, which covers 54 Vbeta and 13 Jbeta segments, was used to amplify TCR beta CDR3 regions. Bias from PCR amplification was corrected by using a synthetic template baseline for primer optimization and for computational correction. In the authors' own workflow: Reads were annotated to V, D and J genes according to IMGT and were analyzed with immunoSEQ Analyzer, with only productive sequences retained. Clonality was computed as one minus Shannon entropy normalized by log2 of the number of productive unique sequences. For each patient and control, public and private clones were evaluated within the 100 most prevalent clones. Susac-specific clones were defined as absent from healthy and MS cohorts, 1052 published viral clones and other ImmuneACCESS disease sequences. TCRdb applied fastp at Q25 and MiXCR to the public reads, then kept only in-frame beta chains. All rows with the same CDR3 protein become a single entry with the most common DNA and genes. The V and J calls shown here were made by TCRdb, not taken from the authors' results. Within this sample are 200,000 or so distinct CDR3 sequences, with approximately 95% of them counted one time only. The biggest ten clones account for approximately 0.16% of the sample.

This clonotype was sampled from a human donor with Susac syndrome. The sequence joins TRBV19 to TRBJ2-3, with a weak D call of TRBD1 (6 bases match). The sequencing input was CD8+ T cells from PBMCs. DNA sequence: TGTGCCAGTAGTGTCCGACAGGAAAGCGATACGCAGTATTTT. Translated, this is CASSVRQESDTQYF.